The entry that follows covers one TCR beta chain sequence. What it binds is unknown. These data come from a study of Ad26.COV2.S vaccination and SARS-CoV-2 variants. As for the study in general: The donor participated in the COV1001 trial, in its Ad26.COV2.S arm.

The table came from immunoSEQ multiplex PCR; TCRdb's copy has only in-frame clones and leaves some out. The sample shows 300,000 to 400,000 clones, around four fifths of them seen only once. Whole-study results and caveats: There was reportedly substantial breadth in spike-specific CD8+ and CD4+ T cell responses after vaccination.

Per the germline V gene, CDR1 is SGHKS and CDR2 is YYEKEE (reference sequence). This CDR3 comprises 13 residues. V was clipped by 0 bases and J by 0 bases, with 2 bases between them. The treatment is: over 15 received Ad26.COV2.S at low or high dose, single or two shots; a few received placebo; per-sample allocation not given. At day 63 after the first vaccine or placebo injection, samples were drawn. The specimen was peripheral blood, collected in a trial of Ad26.COV2.S vaccine versus placebo. The clonotype originates from a person between 18 and 59 years old who received the Ad26.COV2.S COVID-19 vaccine or a placebo. J is TRBJ2-3 and V is TRBV5-5; D is unresolved. The CDR3 here is CASSLGSTDTQYF. The CDR3 region has the DNA TGTGCCAGCAGCTTGGGAAGCACAGATACGCAGTATTTT.